The subject of this entry is one T cell receptor (beta chain). Its specificity is not known. Nonspecific anti-CD3/anti-CD28 bead stimulation represents the broad CD4+ T cell repertoire. CD4+ T cells upregulating both CD40 ligand and CD69 were sorted as responding cells. The sample is drawn from a study of persistence of HIV-infected CD4 T cells. Overall study context: A couple of participants gave one leukapheresis sample; others gave up to about 180 mL blood repeatedly. General study findings and limits: Antigen-responding cells were enriched for degenerate expanded CDR3beta sequences.

The CDR3 consists of 13 residues. V lost 2 bases to trimming and J lost 7 bases, with 8 bases between them. CDR1 MNHEY and CDR2 SMNVEV come from the germline V gene (reference sequence). Sequencing used immunoSEQ version 4 in survey mode. Template was genomic DNA at roughly 9.6 ng/uL, with up to roughly 1 ug used per sample. Using immunoSEQ multiplex PCR, the repertoire was profiled, and TCRdb retains in-frame clones only, with some absent. The sample records roughly 43,000 clones, 89% being singletons. This sequence originates from an adult man with HIV who was CMV-seropositive. The V gene is TRBV27, the J gene TRBJ1-4; no firm D call. Sample: CD4+ T cells sorted from PBMCs after approximately 19-hour stimulation, taken from a patient who received antiretroviral therapy. The CDR3 sequence is CASSLRVPEKLFF. In DNA form, the CDR3 reads TGTGCCAGCAGTTTACGAGTCCCTGAAAAACTGTTTTTT.